Included here is one T cell receptor (beta chain) sequence, with context. Its antigen is undetermined. The entry originates in a study of T cell responses to AZD1222 COVID-19 vaccine. Method: immunoSEQ multiplex PCR; TCRdb's copy keeps in-frame clones and lacks some. The table lists around 150,000 clones, 85% to 90% of them singletons, with approximately 4.5% in the top ten. CDR1 and CDR2 (germline): MNHNS, SASEGT. The CDR3 sequence is 15 residues long. V was shortened by 3 bases and J by 0 bases, with 11 bases between the two germline ends. Study findings and constraints: Spike regions recognized by vaccine-associated CD4 TCRs spanned the protein, led by 160-218 and 743-854.

The sequencing used peripheral blood, collected 28 days after the second AZD1222 dose. The V call is TRBV6-1, the J call TRBJ1-2, with D perhaps matching TRBD1 (6 bases). This TCR was sampled from an adult who received the AZD1222 COVID-19 vaccine. The CDR3 region has the DNA TGTGCCAGCAGTGATCCTCGGGGGCCTAACTATGGCTACACCTTC. Its protein is CASSDPRGPNYGYTF.